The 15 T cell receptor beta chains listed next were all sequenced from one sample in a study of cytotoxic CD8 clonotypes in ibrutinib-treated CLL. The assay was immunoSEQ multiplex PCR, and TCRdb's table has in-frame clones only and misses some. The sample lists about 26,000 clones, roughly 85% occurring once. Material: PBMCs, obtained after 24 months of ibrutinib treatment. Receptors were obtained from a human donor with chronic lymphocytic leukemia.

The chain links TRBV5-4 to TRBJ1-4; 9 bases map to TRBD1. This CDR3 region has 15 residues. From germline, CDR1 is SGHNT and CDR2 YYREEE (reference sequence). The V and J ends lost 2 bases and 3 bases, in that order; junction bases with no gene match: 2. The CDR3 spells CASSFTGGPNEKLFF. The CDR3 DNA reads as TGTGCCAGCAGCTTCACAGGGGGCCCTAATGAAAAACTGTTTTTT.

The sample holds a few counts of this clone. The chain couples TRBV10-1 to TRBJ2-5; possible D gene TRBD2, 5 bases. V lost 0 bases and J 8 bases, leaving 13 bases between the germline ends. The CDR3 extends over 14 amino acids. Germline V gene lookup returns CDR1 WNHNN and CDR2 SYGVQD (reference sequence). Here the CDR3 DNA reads TGCGCCAGCAGTGAGTCTGCGGGCCCCTTAACCCAGTACTTC. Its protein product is CASSESAGPLTQYF.

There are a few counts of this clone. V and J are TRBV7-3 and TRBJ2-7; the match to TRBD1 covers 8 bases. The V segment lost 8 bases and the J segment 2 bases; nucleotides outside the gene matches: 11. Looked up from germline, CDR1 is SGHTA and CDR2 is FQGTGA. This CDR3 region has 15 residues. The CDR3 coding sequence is TGTGCCAGCGGATCCTTCGTGACAGGGGCCTACGAGCAGTACTTC. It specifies CASGSFVTGAYEQYF.

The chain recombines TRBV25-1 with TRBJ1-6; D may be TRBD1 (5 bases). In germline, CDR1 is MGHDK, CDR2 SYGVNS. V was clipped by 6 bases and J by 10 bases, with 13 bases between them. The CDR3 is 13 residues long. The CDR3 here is CASRRGEESPLHF. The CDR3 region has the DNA TGTGCCAGCAGGCGAGGGGAGGAATCACCCCTCCACTTT.

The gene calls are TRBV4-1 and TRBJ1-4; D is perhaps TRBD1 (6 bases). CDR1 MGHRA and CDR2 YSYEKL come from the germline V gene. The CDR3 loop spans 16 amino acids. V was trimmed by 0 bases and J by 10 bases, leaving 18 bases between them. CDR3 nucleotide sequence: TGCGCCAGCAGCCAAGATTCGCAGACAGGCCCTGGAAAACTGTTTTTT. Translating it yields CASSQDSQTGPGKLFF.

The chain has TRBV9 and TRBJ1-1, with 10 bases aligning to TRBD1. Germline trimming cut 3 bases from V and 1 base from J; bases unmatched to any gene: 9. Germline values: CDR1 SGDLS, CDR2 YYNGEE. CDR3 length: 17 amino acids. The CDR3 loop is CASSENRDRGSNTEAFF. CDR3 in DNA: TGTGCCAGCAGCGAAAACCGGGACAGGGGTTCGAACACTGAAGCTTTCTTT. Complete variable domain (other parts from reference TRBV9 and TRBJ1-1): DSGVTQTPKHLITATGQRVTLRCSPRSGDLSVYWYQQSLDQGLQFLIQYYNGEERAKGNILERFSAQQFPDLHSELNLSSLELGDSALYFCASSENRDRGSNTEAFFGQGTRLTVV.

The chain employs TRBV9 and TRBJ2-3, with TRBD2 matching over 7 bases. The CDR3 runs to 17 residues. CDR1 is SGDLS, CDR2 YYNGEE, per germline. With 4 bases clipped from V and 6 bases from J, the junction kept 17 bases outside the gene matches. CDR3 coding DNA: TGTGCCAGCAGCCCCCGGGACTACCACCGATTAGACGATACGCAGTATTTT. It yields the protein CASSPRDYHRLDDTQYF. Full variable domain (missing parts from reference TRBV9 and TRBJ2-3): DSGVTQTPKHLITATGQRVTLRCSPRSGDLSVYWYQQSLDQGLQFLIQYYNGEERAKGNILERFSAQQFPDLHSELNLSSLELGDSALYFCASSPRDYHRLDDTQYFGPGTRLTVL.

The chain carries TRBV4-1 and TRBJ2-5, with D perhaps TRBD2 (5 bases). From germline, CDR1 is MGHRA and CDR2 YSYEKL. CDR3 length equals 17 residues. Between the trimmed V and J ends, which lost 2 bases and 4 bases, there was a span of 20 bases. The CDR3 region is CASSQPESGTRRETQYF. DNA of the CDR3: TGCGCCAGCAGCCAACCGGAGAGCGGTACACGAAGAGAGACCCAGTACTTC.

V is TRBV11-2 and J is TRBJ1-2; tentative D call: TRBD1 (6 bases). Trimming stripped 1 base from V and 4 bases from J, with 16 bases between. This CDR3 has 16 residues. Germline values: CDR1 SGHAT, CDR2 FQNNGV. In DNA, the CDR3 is TGTGCCAGCAGCTTAGCGCTGGGGGCGCATCCCTATGGCTACACCTTC. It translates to CASSLALGAHPYGYTF.

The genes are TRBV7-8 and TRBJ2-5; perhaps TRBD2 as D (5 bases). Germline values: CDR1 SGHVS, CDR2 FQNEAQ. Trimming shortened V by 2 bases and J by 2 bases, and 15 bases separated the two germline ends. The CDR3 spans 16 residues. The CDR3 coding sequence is TGTGCCAGCAGCTTATATTCGGTACTAGATCAAGAGACCCAGTACTTC. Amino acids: CASSLYSVLDQETQYF.

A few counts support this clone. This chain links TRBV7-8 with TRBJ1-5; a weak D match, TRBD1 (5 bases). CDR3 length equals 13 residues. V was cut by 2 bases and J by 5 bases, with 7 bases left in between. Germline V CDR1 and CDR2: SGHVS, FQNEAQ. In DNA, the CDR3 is TGTGCCAGCAGCTTATCCAGGGATCAGCCCCAGCATTTT. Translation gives CASSLSRDQPQHF.

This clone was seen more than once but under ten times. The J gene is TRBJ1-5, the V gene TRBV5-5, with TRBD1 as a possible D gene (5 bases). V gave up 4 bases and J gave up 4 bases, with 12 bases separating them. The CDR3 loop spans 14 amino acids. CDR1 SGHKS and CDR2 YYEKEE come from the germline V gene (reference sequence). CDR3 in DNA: TGTGCCAGCAGCCCTGGGACCAATAATCAGCCCCAGCATTTT. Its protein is CASSPGTNNQPQHF. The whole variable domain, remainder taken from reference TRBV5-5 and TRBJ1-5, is DAGVTQSPTHLIKTRGQQVTLRCSPISGHKSVSWYQQVLGQGPQFIFQYYEKEERGRGNFPDRFSARQFPNYSSELNVNALLLGDSALYLCASSPGTNNQPQHFGDGTRLSIL.

For the CDR3, the DNA is TGTGCGAGCTCAGGGGAACCGGGCGGCTACGAGCAGTACTTC. Translated: CASSGEPGGYEQYF. V usage is TRBV6-1 and J usage is TRBJ2-7; possibly TRBD1 for D (6 bases). In germline, CDR1 is MNHNS, CDR2 SASEGT. The CDR3 is made up of 14 amino acids.

The CDR3 loop is CASSVGGQSNTEAFF. DNA for the CDR3: TGTGCCAGCAGCGTAGGGGGACAGTCGAACACTGAAGCTTTCTTT. V is TRBV9 and J is TRBJ1-1; 7 positions match TRBD1. Germline V gene sequence: CDR1 SGDLS, CDR2 YYNGEE. The CDR3 runs to 15 residues. Unmatched junction bases numbered 3, after V lost 0 bases and J lost 1 base.

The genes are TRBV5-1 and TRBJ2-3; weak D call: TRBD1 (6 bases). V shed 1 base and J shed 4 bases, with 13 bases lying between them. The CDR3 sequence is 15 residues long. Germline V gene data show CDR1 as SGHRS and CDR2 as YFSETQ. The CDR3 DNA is TGCGCCAGCAGCTTGTGGCAGGGGAGCCCAGATACGCAGTATTTT. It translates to CASSLWQGSPDTQYF.